The subject of this entry is one T cell receptor beta chain. There are 14 residues in the CDR3. Trimming shortened V by 3 bases and J by 3 bases, and 11 bases separated the two germline ends. Germline values: CDR1 LNHDA, CDR2 SQIVND (reference sequence). This sample was included in a study of type 1 and type 2 diabetes patients. The PCR template was genomic DNA. A primer set of 30 forward and 13 reverse primers amplified the CDR3. TCRdb recomputed calls from the multiplex PCR reads with MiXCR, one row per CDR3 protein. The sample consists of 270,000 or so distinct CDR3 sequences, around 50% of them appearing once.

The gene calls are TRBV19 and TRBJ1-1; D possibly corresponds to TRBD1 (5 bases). Sequencing was done on a sample of peripheral blood mononuclear cells (PBMCs). The clonotype comes from a young man with type 2 diabetes. CDR3 region: CASSMEFRDTEAFF. DNA for the CDR3: TGTGCCAGTAGTATGGAATTCAGGGACACTGAAGCTTTCTTT.